This entry concerns a single T cell receptor beta chain. Trimming stripped 3 bases from V and 7 bases from J, with 16 bases between. CDR3 length equals 14 residues. Looked up from germline, CDR1 is LNHDA and CDR2 is SQIVND (reference sequence). This specimen belongs to a study of early T cells in non-severe SARS-CoV-2 infection. TCRdb used MiXCR to reprocess the 5' RACE reads, holding one entry per CDR3 protein. The table records tens of thousands of distinct CDR3 sequences, 12% to 15% of them present only once. Input material: whole blood. This rearrangement joins TRBV19 to TRBJ2-7; D remains ambiguous. The sequence came from an adult who was a healthcare worker with PCR-confirmed SARS-CoV-2 infection or an uninfected control (not recorded which). CDR3 sequence reads: CASSISLQTNEQYF. The CDR3 DNA reads TGTGCCAGTAGTATTAGTCTACAGACAAATGAGCAGTACTTC.